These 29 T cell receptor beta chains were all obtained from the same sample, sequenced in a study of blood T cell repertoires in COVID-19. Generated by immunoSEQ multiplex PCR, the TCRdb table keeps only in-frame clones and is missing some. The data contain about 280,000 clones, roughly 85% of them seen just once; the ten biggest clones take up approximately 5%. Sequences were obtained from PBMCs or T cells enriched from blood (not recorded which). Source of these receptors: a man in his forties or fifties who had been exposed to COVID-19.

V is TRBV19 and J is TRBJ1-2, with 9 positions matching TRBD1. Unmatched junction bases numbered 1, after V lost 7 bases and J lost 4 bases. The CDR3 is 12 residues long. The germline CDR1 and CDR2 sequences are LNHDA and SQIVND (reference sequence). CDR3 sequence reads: CASKGQGYGYTF. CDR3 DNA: TGTGCCAGTAAGGGACAGGGCTATGGCTACACCTTC. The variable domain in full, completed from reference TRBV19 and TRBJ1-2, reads DGGITQSPKYLFRKEGQNVTLSCEQNLNHDAMYWYRQDPGQGLRLIYYSQIVNDFQKGDIAEGYSVSREKKESFPLTVTSAQKNPTAFYLCASKGQGYGYTFGSGTRLTVV.

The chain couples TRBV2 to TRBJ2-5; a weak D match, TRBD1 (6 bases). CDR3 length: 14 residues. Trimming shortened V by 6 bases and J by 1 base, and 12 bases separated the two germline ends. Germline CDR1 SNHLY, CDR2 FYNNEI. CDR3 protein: CASSPRGPQETQYF. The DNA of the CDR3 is TGTGCCAGCAGCCCCAGGGGACCCCAAGAGACCCAGTACTTC.

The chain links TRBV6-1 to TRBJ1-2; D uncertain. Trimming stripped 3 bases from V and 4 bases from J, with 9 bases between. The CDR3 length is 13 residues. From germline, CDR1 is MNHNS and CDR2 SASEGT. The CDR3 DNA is TGTGCCAGCAGTGAGCGCCTTTTCTATGGCTACACCTTC. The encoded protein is CASSERLFYGYTF.

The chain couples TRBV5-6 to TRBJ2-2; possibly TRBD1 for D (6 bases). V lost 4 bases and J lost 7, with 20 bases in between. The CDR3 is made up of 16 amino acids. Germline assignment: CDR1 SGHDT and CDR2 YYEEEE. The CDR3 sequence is CASSPAWGRSYGELFF. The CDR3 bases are TGTGCCAGCAGCCCCGCGTGGGGGCGCTCTTACGGGGAGCTGTTTTTT.

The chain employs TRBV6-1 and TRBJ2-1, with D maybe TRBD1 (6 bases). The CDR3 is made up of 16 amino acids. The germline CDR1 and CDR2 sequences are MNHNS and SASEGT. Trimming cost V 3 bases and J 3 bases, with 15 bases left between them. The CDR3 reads CASSDPGRGLYNEQFF. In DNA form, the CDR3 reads TGTGCCAGCAGTGATCCGGGCAGGGGTCTCTACAATGAGCAGTTCTTC.

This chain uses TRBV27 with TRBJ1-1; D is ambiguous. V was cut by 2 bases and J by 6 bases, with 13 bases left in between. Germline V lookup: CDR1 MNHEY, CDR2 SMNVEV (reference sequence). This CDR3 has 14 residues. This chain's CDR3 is CASSLGLRGAEAFF. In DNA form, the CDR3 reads TGTGCCAGCAGTTTAGGCTTACGTGGTGCTGAAGCTTTCTTT.

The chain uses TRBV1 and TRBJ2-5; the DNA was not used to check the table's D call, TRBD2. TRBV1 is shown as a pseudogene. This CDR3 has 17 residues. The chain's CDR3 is CTSSQVRTSGSQETQYF. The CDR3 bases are TGCACCAGCAGCCAAGTAAGAACTAGCGGAAGCCAAGAGACCCAGTACTTC.

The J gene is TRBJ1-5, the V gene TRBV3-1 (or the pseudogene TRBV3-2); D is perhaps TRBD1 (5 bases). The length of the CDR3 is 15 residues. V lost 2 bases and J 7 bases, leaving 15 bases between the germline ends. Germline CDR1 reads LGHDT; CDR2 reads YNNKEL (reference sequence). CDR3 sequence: CASSQSGGSWQPQHF. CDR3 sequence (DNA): TGTGCCAGCAGCCAATCTGGGGGGTCATGGCAGCCCCAGCATTTT.

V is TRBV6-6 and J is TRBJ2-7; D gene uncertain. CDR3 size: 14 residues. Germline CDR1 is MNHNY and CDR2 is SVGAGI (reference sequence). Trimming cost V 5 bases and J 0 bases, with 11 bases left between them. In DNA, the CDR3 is TGTGCCAGCAGTCTCAACAGCCACTCCTACGAGCAGTACTTC. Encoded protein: CASSLNSHSYEQYF.

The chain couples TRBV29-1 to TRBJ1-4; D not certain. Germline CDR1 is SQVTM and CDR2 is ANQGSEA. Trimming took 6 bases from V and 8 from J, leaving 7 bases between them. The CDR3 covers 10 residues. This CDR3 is CSVQQEKLFF. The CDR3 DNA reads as TGCAGCGTCCAACAGGAAAAACTGTTTTTT.

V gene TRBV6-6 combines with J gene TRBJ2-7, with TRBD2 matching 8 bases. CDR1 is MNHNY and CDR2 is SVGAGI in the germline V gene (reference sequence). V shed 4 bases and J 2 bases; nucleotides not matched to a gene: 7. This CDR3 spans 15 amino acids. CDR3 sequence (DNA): TGTGCCAGCAGTTCTCCGGGACTAGTCACCTACGAGCAGTACTTC. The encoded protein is CASSSPGLVTYEQYF.

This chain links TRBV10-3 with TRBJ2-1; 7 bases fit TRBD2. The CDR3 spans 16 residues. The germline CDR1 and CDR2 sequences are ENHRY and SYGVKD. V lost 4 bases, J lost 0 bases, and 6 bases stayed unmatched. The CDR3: CAISGEGGTSYNEQFF. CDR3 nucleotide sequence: TGTGCCATCAGTGGTGAGGGAGGGACCTCCTACAATGAGCAGTTCTTC.

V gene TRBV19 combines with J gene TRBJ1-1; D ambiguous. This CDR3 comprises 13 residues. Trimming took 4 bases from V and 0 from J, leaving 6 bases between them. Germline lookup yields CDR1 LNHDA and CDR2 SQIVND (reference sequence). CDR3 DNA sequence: TGTGCCAGTAGTAGCGATATGAACACTGAAGCTTTCTTT. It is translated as CASSSDMNTEAFF.

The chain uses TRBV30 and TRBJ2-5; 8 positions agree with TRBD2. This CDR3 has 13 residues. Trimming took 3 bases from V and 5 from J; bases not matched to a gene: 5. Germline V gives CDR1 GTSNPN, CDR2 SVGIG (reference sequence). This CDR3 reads CAWSTGGKETQYF. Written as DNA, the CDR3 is TGTGCCTGGAGCACGGGAGGGAAGGAGACCCAGTACTTC.

The DNA of the CDR3 is TGCGCCAGCAGCTTACAGGGCTTTGGGGCCAACGTCCTGACTTTC. Residues: CASSLQGFGANVLTF. J is TRBJ2-6 and V is TRBV5-1; D possibly corresponds to TRBD1 (6 bases). CDR1 and CDR2 from the germline V gene are SGHRS and YFSETQ. Trimming removed 2 bases from V and 3 bases from J, with 9 bases in between. The CDR3 is 15 residues long.

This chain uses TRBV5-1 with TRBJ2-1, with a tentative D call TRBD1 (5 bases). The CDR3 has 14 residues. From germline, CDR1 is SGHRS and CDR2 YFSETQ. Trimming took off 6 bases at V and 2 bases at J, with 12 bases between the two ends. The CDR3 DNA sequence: TGCGCCAGCACCGGGCCGACAGCCTACAATGAGCAGTTCTTC. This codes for CASTGPTAYNEQFF.

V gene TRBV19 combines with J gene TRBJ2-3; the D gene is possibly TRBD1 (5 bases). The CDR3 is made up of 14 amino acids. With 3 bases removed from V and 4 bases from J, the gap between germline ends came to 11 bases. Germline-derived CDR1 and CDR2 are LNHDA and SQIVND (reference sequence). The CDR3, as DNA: TGTGCCAGTAGTATCCAGGGCACCTCAGATACGCAGTATTTT. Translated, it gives CASSIQGTSDTQYF.

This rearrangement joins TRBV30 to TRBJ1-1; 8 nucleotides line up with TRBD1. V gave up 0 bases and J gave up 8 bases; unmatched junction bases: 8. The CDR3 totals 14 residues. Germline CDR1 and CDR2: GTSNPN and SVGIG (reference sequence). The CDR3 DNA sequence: TGTGCCTGGAGTGTAGATGCGACAGGGGTGGAAGCTTTCTTT. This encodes CAWSVDATGVEAFF.

This CDR3 is CAWSIRAGASDTQYF. The DNA for the CDR3 is TGTGCCTGGAGTATACGAGCGGGAGCCTCAGATACGCAGTATTTT. This rearrangement joins TRBV30 to TRBJ2-3; TRBD2 aligns across 8 bases. CDR3 size: 15 residues. Germline trimming cut 2 bases from V and 4 bases from J; bases unmatched to any gene: 8. Germline CDR1 and CDR2: GTSNPN and SVGIG (reference sequence).

The CDR3 loop reads CASFSGRKETQYF. CDR3 in DNA: TGTGCCAGCTTTTCGGGGAGGAAAGAGACCCAGTACTTC. The chain combines TRBV18 with TRBJ2-5; D may be TRBD2 (6 bases). This CDR3 contains 13 residues. Trimming took 7 bases from V and 3 from J, leaving 12 bases between them. The germline gives CDR1 KGHSH, CDR2 LQKENI.

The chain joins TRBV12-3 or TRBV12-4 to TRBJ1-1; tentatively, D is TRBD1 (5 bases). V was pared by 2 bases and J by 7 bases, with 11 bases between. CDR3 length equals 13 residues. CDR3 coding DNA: TGTGCCAGCAGTTTACGGCCCGGGGGTGAAGCTTTCTTT. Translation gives CASSLRPGGEAFF.

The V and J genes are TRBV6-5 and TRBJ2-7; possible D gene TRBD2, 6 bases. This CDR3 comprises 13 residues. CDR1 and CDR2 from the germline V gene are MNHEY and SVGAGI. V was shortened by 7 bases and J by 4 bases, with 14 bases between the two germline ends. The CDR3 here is CASTQGGVYEQYF. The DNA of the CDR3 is TGTGCCAGCACTCAGGGCGGGGTGTACGAGCAGTACTTC.

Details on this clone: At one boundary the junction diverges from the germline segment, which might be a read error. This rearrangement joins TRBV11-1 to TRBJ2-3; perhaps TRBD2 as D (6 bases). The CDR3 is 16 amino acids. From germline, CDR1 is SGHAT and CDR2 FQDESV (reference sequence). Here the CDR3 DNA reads TGTGCCAGCAGCTCCCGACTAGGAGGTTTTCTCGATACGCGGTATTTT. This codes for CASSSRLGGFLDTRYF.

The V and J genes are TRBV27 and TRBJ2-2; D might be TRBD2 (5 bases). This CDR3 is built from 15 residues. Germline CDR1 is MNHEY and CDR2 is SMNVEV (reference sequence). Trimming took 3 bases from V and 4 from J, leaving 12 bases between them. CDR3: CASSFRHEGTGELFF. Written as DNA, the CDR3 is TGTGCCAGCAGTTTTCGACACGAGGGCACCGGGGAGCTGTTTTTT.

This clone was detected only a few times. CDR3 in DNA: TGTGCCAGCAGCTTAAGACAGCAGCCTAACTATGGCTACACCTTC. Translation gives CASSLRQQPNYGYTF. This chain links TRBV11-2 with TRBJ1-2; TRBD1 is a possible D gene (5 bases). This CDR3 comprises 15 residues. CDR1 is SGHAT, CDR2 FQNNGV, per germline. The V gene lost 2 bases and the J gene lost 0 bases, with 10 bases spanning the gap.

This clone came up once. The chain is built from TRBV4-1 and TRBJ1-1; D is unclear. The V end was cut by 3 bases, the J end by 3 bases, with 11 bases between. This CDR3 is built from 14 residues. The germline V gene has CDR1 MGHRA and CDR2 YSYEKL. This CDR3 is CASSHRGSDTEAFF. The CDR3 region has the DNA TGCGCCAGCAGCCACCGGGGATCGGACACTGAAGCTTTCTTT.

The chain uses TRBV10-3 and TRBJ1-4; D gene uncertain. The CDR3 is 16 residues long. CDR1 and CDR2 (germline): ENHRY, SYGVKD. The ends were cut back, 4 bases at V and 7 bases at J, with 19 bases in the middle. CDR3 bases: TGTGCCATCAGTGTCACCCCTACGGGGTCAGGTGAAAAACTGTTTTTT. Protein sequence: CAISVTPTGSGEKLFF.

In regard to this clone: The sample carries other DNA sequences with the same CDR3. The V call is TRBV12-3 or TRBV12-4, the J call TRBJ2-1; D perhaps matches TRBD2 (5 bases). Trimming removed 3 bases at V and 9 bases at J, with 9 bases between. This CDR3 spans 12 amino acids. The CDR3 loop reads CASSFSGGEQFF. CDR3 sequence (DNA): TGTGCCAGCAGTTTTTCAGGAGGTGAGCAGTTCTTC.

The CDR3 loop reads CAISTGTGVETQYF. The DNA of the CDR3 is TGTGCCATCAGTACTGGGACAGGGGTGGAGACCCAGTACTTC. V gene TRBV10-3 combines with J gene TRBJ2-5, with 10 bases identical to TRBD1. The length of the CDR3 is 14 residues. The germline gives CDR1 ENHRY, CDR2 SYGVKD. V was clipped by 5 bases and J by 5 bases; unmatched bases: 5.